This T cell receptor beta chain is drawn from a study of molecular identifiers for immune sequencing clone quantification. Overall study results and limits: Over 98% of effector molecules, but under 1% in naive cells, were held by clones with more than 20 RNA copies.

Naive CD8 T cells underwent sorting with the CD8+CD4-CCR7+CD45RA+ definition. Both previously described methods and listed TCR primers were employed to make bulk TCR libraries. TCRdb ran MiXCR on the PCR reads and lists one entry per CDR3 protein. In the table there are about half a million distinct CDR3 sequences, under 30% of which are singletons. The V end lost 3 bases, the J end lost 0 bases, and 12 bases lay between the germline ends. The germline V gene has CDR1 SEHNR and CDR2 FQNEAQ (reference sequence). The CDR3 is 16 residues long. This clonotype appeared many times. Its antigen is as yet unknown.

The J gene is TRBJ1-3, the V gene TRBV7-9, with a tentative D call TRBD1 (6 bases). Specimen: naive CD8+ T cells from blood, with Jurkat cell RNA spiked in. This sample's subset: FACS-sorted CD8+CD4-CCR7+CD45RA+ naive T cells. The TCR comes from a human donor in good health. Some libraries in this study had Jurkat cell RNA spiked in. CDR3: CASSFLTGRSGNTIYF. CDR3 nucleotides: TGTGCCAGCAGCTTCCTGACAGGCCGCTCTGGAAACACCATATATTTT.